Each of the 24 T cell receptor beta chains below was sequenced from the same sample in a study of a mutant IDH1 vaccine in newly diagnosed glioma (dated by TCRdb to the early 2020s). Their cognate antigens are unknown. The library was generated by the immunoSEQ multiplex PCR assay. In its TCRdb copy, this immuneACCESS table keeps in-frame sequences only and misses some clones. Where compared with another copy, unresolved V genes explain less than half of these, and the others have no known cause. The sample records around 100,000 clones, 89% of which are singletons. The top ten constitute approximately 0.8% of the sample. The time point label on this specimen signifies: week 47, end of study. Each vaccine dose was 300 ug of a 20-mer mutant IDH1 peptide in Montanide, given subcutaneously with topical imiquimod. Specimen: PBMCs, collected from a glioma patient whose treatment included an IDH1 peptide vaccine. The receptors shown here come from a woman aged 45-65 years with glioma.

The genes are TRBV6-5 and TRBJ1-6; maybe TRBD1 (5 bases). From germline, CDR1 is MNHEY and CDR2 SVGAGI. This CDR3 has 15 residues. V lost 0 bases to trimming and J lost 10 bases, with 13 bases between them. In nucleotides, the CDR3 is TGTGCCAGCAGTTACTCACGGGACCCGGGATCACCCCTCCACTTT. Protein: CASSYSRDPGSPLHF.

The chain links TRBV7-9 to TRBJ1-1, with 9 bases aligning to TRBD1. The CDR3 runs to 13 residues. J lost 8 bases, V lost 3 bases, and 4 bases had no gene match. Looked up from germline, CDR1 is SEHNR and CDR2 is FQNEAQ (reference sequence). Here the CDR3 reads CASSFPGQGEAFF. DNA of the CDR3: TGTGCCAGCAGCTTCCCAGGACAGGGGGAAGCTTTCTTT.

The chain has TRBV5-5 and TRBJ2-2; D call uncertain. CDR1 and CDR2 from the germline V gene are SGHKS and YYEKEE (reference sequence). This CDR3 spans 15 amino acids. V gave up 4 bases and J gave up 0 bases, with 10 bases separating them. CDR3 DNA: TGTGCCAGCAGCATCATCCACGCGAACACCGGGGAGCTGTTTTTT. Translated, it gives CASSIIHANTGELFF. Based on the CDR3 plus reference TRBV5-5 and TRBJ2-2, the full variable domain is DAGVTQSPTHLIKTRGQQVTLRCSPISGHKSVSWYQQVLGQGPQFIFQYYEKEERGRGNFPDRFSARQFPNYSSELNVNALLLGDSALYLCASSIIHANTGELFFGEGSRLTVL.

Worth noting for this clone: Relative to the germline gene, one junction end is altered; a read error may explain this. The rearrangement joins TRBV6-1 to TRBJ1-1; perhaps TRBD1 as D (5 bases). The CDR3 runs 14 residues. The V gene's germline CDR1 is MNHNS and CDR2 SASEGT. CDR3 loop: CASSERGVNTEAFF. The CDR3 DNA reads as TGTGCCAGCAGTGAAAGAGGGGTGAATACTGAAGCTTTCTTT.

The chain has TRBV30 and TRBJ2-1; TRBD1 matches at 7 bases. The CDR3 is 15 residues long. Germline V CDR1 and CDR2: GTSNPN, SVGIG (reference sequence). V was pared by 1 base and J by 7 bases, with 10 bases of the junction left unmatched. The CDR3 reads CAWSARTGWQNEQFF. CDR3 nucleotide sequence: TGTGCCTGGAGTGCCAGGACAGGTTGGCAAAATGAGCAGTTCTTC.

This chain uses TRBV6-1 with TRBJ2-4; no reliable D call. Germline CDR1 and CDR2: MNHNS and SASEGT. V shed 2 bases and J shed 0 bases, with 14 bases lying between them. This CDR3 has 17 amino acids. The CDR3 is CASSESPSHTAKNIQYF. The CDR3 DNA is TGTGCCAGCAGTGAAAGCCCATCCCATACAGCCAAAAACATTCAGTACTTC.

The genes are TRBV9 and TRBJ2-1; D perhaps matches TRBD1 (5 bases). The germline V and J ends were trimmed by 0 bases and 3 bases, with 7 bases remaining between them. Germline V gene sequence: CDR1 SGDLS, CDR2 YYNGEE. CDR3 length: 14 residues. CDR3 in DNA: TGTGCCAGCAGCGTAGGGGGCCACTACAATGAGCAGTTCTTC. Translated, it gives CASSVGGHYNEQFF.

The chain employs TRBV5-8 and TRBJ2-5; D ambiguous. The CDR3 extends over 17 amino acids. Between the trimmed V and J ends, which lost 0 bases and 1 base, there was a span of 16 bases. CDR1 SGHTS and CDR2 YDEGEE come from the germline V gene. The CDR3 sequence is CASSLGQTATTQETQYF. CDR3 DNA sequence: TGTGCCAGCAGCTTGGGTCAAACGGCGACGACCCAAGAGACCCAGTACTTC.

The genes are TRBV19 and TRBJ2-5, with D possibly matching TRBD1 (5 bases). Germline V gene sequence: CDR1 LNHDA, CDR2 SQIVND (reference sequence). V lost 2 bases and J 0 bases, leaving 10 bases between the germline ends. The CDR3 extends over 15 amino acids. The CDR3 protein is CASSITGVYQETQYF. DNA for the CDR3: TGTGCCAGTAGTATAACAGGAGTGTACCAAGAGACCCAGTACTTC.

J is TRBJ2-5 and V is TRBV2; D is unresolved. The CDR3 loop spans 14 amino acids. CDR1 and CDR2 (germline): SNHLY, FYNNEI. Trimming pared 2 bases from V and 4 bases from J, leaving 11 bases between. The CDR3 DNA sequence: TGTGCCAGCAGTGAACTGGTCGTCAGAGAGACCCAGTACTTC. It translates to CASSELVVRETQYF.

The rearrangement links TRBV28 to TRBJ2-7; D unresolved. V was shortened by 3 bases and J by 0 bases, with 6 bases between the two germline ends. Germline V gene sequence: CDR1 MDHEN, CDR2 SYDVKM. This CDR3 region has 13 residues. CDR3 coding DNA: TGTGCCAGCAGTTTCGGGCCCTCCTACGAGCAGTACTTC. Translated, it gives CASSFGPSYEQYF. The full variable domain, with the rest looked up from reference TRBV28 and TRBJ2-7, is DVKVTQSSRYLVKRTGEKVFLECVQDMDHENMFWYRQDPGLGLRLIYFSYDVKMKEKGDIPEGYSVSREKKERFSLILESASTNQTSMYLCASSFGPSYEQYFGPGTRLTVT.

This chain uses TRBV20-1 with TRBJ2-7, with D perhaps TRBD2 (6 bases). Germline V gene lookup returns CDR1 DFQATT and CDR2 SNEGSKA (reference sequence). The V and J ends lost 3 bases and 4 bases respectively, with 7 bases between them. The CDR3 is made up of 11 amino acids. CDR3 nucleotides: TGCAGTGCTAGCGGGGGTTACGAGCAGTACTTC. Its translation: CSASGGYEQYF.

This clone was seen ten or more times. The chain carries TRBV25-1 and TRBJ1-2, with 8 bases matching TRBD1. After removal of 6 bases from V and 3 bases from J, the junction contained 6 bases not matched to a gene. The germline CDR1 and CDR2 sequences are MGHDK and SYGVNS. CDR3 size: 14 residues. For the CDR3, the DNA is TGTGCCAGCAGCCGCGGACAGGGCTACTATGGCTACACCTTC. Encoded protein: CASSRGQGYYGYTF.

This clone was seen more than once but under ten times. The V gene is TRBV30, the J gene TRBJ1-2; possible D gene TRBD1, 6 bases. This CDR3 is built from 13 residues. The germline V and J ends were trimmed by 6 bases and 8 bases, with 19 bases remaining between them. Germline loops: CDR1 GTSNPN, CDR2 SVGIG (reference sequence). CDR3 coding DNA: TGTGCCTGTCCCCTCGGTGGGGGGCAAGGCTACACCTTC. Its protein is CACPLGGGQGYTF.

The gene calls are TRBV19 and TRBJ2-7; tentative D call: TRBD1 (5 bases). Germline CDR1 LNHDA, CDR2 SQIVND (reference sequence). This CDR3 comprises 13 residues. V lost 5 bases and J lost 3, with 11 bases in between. The CDR3 reads CASSPRQSYEQYF. Here the CDR3 DNA reads TGTGCCAGTAGTCCCCGACAGAGCTACGAGCAGTACTTC.

The V call is TRBV19, the J call TRBJ2-2, with 7 bases matching TRBD1. Germline trimming cut 4 bases from V and 6 bases from J; bases unmatched to any gene: 8. The length of the CDR3 is 15 residues. Germline CDR1 and CDR2: LNHDA and SQIVND (reference sequence). CDR3 in amino acids: CASSTGRQGSGELFF. The DNA of the CDR3 is TGTGCCAGTAGTACTGGCCGACAGGGATCCGGGGAGCTGTTTTTT. Full variable domain (remainder filled in from reference TRBV19 and TRBJ2-2): DGGITQSPKYLFRKEGQNVTLSCEQNLNHDAMYWYRQDPGQGLRLIYYSQIVNDFQKGDIAEGYSVSREKKESFPLTVTSAQKNPTAFYLCASSTGRQGSGELFFGEGSRLTVL.

This clone was detected only a few times. The J gene is TRBJ1-2, the V gene TRBV2; no reliable D call. The CDR3 sequence is 13 residues long. Per germline, CDR1 SNHLY and CDR2 FYNNEI. Trimming pared 1 base from V and 4 bases from J, leaving 7 bases between. The CDR3 sequence is CASSEGNLYGYTF. DNA of the CDR3: TGTGCCAGCAGTGAAGGGAATCTCTATGGCTACACCTTC. The whole variable domain, filled in from reference TRBV2 and TRBJ1-2, reads EPEVTQTPSHQVTQMGQEVILRCVPISNHLYFYWYRQILGQKVEFLVSFYNNEISEKSEIFDDQFSVERPDGSNFTLKIRSTKLEDSAMYFCASSEGNLYGYTFGSGTRLTVV.

V gene TRBV6-5 combines with J gene TRBJ1-4, with 10 positions matching TRBD1. V lost 5 bases to trimming and J lost 6 bases; unmatched junction nucleotides: 6. The CDR3 has 15 amino acids. From germline, CDR1 is MNHEY and CDR2 SVGAGI. The DNA of the CDR3 is TGTGCCAGCAGTCGTGCCGGGACAGGGGATGAAAAACTGTTTTTT. Residues: CASSRAGTGDEKLFF.

V is TRBV9 and J is TRBJ2-7, with D hard to call. CDR1 is SGDLS, CDR2 YYNGEE, per germline. CDR3 length: 13 residues. Trimming stripped 4 bases from V and 3 bases from J, with 11 bases between. The CDR3 DNA sequence: TGTGCCAGCAGCTCATCAGGCGGCTACGAGCAGTACTTC. Translating gives CASSSSGGYEQYF. Looking up the rest from reference TRBV9 and TRBJ2-7 gives the full variable domain: DSGVTQTPKHLITATGQRVTLRCSPRSGDLSVYWYQQSLDQGLQFLIQYYNGEERAKGNILERFSAQQFPDLHSELNLSSLELGDSALYFCASSSSGGYEQYFGPGTRLTVT.

The chain joins TRBV2 to TRBJ2-1, with 9 bases that match TRBD2. CDR1 and CDR2 (germline): SNHLY, FYNNEI. V was pared by 8 bases and J by 7 bases, with 6 bases of the junction left unmatched. This CDR3 is built from 13 residues. The CDR3 region has the DNA TGTGCCAGCGCCGGGACTAGCAGTAATGAGCAGTTCTTC. Translated, it gives CASAGTSSNEQFF.

V is TRBV28 and J is TRBJ2-1, with 9 bases that match TRBD2. The CDR3 has 15 amino acids. In germline, CDR1 is MDHEN, CDR2 SYDVKM. V was pared by 7 bases and J by 3 bases, with 7 bases of the junction left unmatched. Here the CDR3 reads CASTPTSGLYNEQFF. The CDR3 nucleotides are TGTGCCAGCACCCCGACTAGCGGACTCTACAATGAGCAGTTCTTC.

The chain employs TRBV29-1 and TRBJ2-5; D is possibly TRBD2 (5 bases). V gave up 0 bases and J gave up 1 base, with 15 bases separating them. The CDR3 has 16 residues. Per the germline V gene, CDR1 is SQVTM and CDR2 is ANQGSEA. CDR3 in DNA: TGCAGCGTTGAAGATAGAGGGCGACCCTCCCAAGAGACCCAGTACTTC. Its protein product is CSVEDRGRPSQETQYF.

The chain is built from TRBV7-9 and TRBJ2-7; D remains unclear. The V gene's germline CDR1 is SEHNR and CDR2 FQNEAQ (reference sequence). This CDR3 has 14 amino acids. Trimming pared 3 bases from V and 2 bases from J, leaving 11 bases between. The CDR3 loop is CASSFSDGAYEQYF. CDR3 nucleotide sequence: TGTGCCAGCAGCTTTTCAGACGGAGCCTACGAGCAGTACTTC.

This clone has just a few counts. CDR3 loop: CASSPYEYSNTEAFF. Written as DNA, the CDR3 is TGCGCCAGCAGCCCCTATGAGTATTCGAACACTGAAGCTTTCTTT. The chain joins TRBV4-1 to TRBJ1-1, with no clear D. V lost 4 bases, J lost 1 base, and 13 bases lay in between. Looked up from germline, CDR1 is MGHRA and CDR2 is YSYEKL. The CDR3 runs 15 residues.